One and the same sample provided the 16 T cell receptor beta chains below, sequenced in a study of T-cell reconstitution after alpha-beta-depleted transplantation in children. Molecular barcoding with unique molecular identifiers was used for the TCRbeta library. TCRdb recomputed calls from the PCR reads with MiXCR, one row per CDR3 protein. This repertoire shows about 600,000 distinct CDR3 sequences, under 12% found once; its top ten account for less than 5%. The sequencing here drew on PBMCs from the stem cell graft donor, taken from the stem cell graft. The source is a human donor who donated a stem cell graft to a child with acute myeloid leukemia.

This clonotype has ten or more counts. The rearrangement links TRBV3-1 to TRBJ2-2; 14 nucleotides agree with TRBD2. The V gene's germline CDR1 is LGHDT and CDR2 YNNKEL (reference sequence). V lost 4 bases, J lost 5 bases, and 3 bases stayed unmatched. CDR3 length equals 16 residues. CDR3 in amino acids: CASSRGLAGGTGELFF. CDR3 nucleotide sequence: TGTGCCAGCAGCCGAGGACTAGCGGGAGGTACCGGGGAGCTGTTTTTT.

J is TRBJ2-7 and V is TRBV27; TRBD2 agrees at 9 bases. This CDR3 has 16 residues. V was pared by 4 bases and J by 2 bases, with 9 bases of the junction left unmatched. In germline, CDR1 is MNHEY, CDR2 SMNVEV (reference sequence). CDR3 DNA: TGTGCCAGCAGTTCACTTAGCGGGAGTTCGCCCTACGAGCAGTACTTC. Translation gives CASSSLSGSSPYEQYF.

The CDR3, as DNA: TGTGCCAGCAGCCCCAACCCTCAGACAGGACGCTTAGCCAAAAACATTCAGTACTTC. Amino acids: CASSPNPQTGRLAKNIQYF. This chain links TRBV11-2 with TRBJ2-4, with a tentative D call TRBD1 (6 bases). The ends were cut back, 5 bases at V and 0 bases at J, with 23 bases in the middle. This CDR3 contains 19 residues. Germline V lookup: CDR1 SGHAT, CDR2 FQNNGV.

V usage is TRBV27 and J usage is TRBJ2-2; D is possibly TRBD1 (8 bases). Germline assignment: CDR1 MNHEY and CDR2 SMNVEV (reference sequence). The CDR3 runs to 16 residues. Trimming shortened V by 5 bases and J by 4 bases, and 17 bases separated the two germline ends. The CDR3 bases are TGTGCCAGCAGTCTACACACAGGGGGGGGCACCGGGGAGCTGTTTTTT. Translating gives CASSLHTGGGTGELFF.

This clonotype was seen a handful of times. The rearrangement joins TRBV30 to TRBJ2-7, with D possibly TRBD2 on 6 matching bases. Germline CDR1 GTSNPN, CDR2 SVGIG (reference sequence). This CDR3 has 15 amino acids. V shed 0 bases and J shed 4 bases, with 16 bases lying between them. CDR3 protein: CAWSVSSFGSYEQYF. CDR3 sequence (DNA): TGTGCCTGGAGTGTCTCCAGCTTCGGGAGTTACGAGCAGTACTTC.

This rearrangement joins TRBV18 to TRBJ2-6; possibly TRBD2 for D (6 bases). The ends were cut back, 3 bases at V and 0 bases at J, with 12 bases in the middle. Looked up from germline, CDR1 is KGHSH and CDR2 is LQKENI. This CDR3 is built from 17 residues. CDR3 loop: CASSPDQGGSGANVLTF. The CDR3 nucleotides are TGTGCCAGCTCACCTGATCAGGGAGGCTCTGGGGCCAACGTCCTGACTTTC.

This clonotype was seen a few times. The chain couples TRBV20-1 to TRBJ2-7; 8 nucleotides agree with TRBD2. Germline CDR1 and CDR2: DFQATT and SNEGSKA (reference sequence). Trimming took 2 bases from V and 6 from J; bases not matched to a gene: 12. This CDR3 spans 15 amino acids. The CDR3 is CSARLLASGYLEQYF. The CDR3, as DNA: TGCAGTGCTAGACTACTGGCTAGCGGGTATCTCGAGCAGTACTTC.

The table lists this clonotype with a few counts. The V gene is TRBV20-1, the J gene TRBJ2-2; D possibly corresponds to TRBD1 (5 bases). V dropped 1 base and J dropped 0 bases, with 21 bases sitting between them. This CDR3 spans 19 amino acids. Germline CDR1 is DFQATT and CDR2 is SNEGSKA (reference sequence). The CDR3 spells CSARGYGHQGVANTGELFF. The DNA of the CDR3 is TGCAGTGCTAGAGGGTATGGTCACCAAGGGGTAGCGAACACCGGGGAGCTGTTTTTT.

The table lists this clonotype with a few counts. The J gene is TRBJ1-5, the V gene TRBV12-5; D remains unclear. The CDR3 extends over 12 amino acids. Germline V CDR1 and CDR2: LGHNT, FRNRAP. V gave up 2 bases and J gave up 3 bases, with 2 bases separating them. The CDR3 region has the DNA TGTGCTAGTGGTTTGACCAATCAGCCCCAGCATTTT. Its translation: CASGLTNQPQHF.

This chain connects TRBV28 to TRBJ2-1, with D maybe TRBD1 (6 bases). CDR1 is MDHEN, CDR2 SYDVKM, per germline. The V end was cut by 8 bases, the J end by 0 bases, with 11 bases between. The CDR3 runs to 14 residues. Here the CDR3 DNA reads TGTGCCAGCGATGGGGGCGACTCCTACAATGAGCAGTTCTTC. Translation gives CASDGGDSYNEQFF.

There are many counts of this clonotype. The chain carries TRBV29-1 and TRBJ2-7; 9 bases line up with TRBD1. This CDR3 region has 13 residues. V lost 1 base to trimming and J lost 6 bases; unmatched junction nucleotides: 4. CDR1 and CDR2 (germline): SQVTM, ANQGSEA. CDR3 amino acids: CSVEARDRVEQYF. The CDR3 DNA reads TGCAGCGTTGAAGCCCGGGACAGGGTCGAGCAGTACTTC.

The CDR3: CASSARDRVVTGELFF. CDR3 nucleotide sequence: TGTGCCAGCAGCGCCCGGGACAGGGTCGTGACCGGGGAGCTGTTTTTT. The rearrangement links TRBV7-6 to TRBJ2-2; 9 bases fit TRBD1. This CDR3 spans 16 amino acids. Losses at the gene ends were 5 bases for V and 5 bases for J; bases not matched to a gene: 9. Germline V gives CDR1 SGHVS, CDR2 FNYEAQ.

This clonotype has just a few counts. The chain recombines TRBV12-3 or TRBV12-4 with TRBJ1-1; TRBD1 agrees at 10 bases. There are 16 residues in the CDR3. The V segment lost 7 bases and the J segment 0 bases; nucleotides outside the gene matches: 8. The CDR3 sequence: CASIVEGQGLNTEAFF. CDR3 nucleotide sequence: TGTGCCAGCATTGTAGAGGGACAGGGGTTGAACACTGAAGCTTTCTTT.

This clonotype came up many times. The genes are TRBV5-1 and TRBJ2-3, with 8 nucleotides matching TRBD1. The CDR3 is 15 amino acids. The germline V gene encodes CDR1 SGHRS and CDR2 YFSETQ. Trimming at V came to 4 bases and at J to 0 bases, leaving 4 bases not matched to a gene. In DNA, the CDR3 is TGCGCCAGCAGCACCCGGACAGGGAGCACAGATACGCAGTATTTT. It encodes CASSTRTGSTDTQYF.

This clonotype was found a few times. CDR3 bases: TGTGCCAGCAGTTACTCACCTGGGATGACTAGCGTTAGCTCCTACAATGAGCAGTTCTTC. Its translation: CASSYSPGMTSVSSYNEQFF. The V and J genes are TRBV6-2 or TRBV6-3 and TRBJ2-1; TRBD2 agrees at 8 bases. V lost 0 bases and J lost 0; bases outside the gene matches: 13. This CDR3 comprises 20 residues. Germline CDR1 and CDR2: MNHEY and SVGEGT.

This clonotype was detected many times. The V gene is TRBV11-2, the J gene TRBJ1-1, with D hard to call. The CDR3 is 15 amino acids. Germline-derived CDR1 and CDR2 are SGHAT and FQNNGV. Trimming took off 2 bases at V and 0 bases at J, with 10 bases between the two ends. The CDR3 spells CASSLFGTMNTEAFF. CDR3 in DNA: TGTGCCAGCAGCTTATTCGGCACCATGAACACTGAAGCTTTCTTT.